This T cell receptor beta chain is drawn from a study of cytomegalovirus exposure and HLA in healthy donors. Regarding the study as a whole: Later work found most CMV-associated TCR beta chains apparently HLA-restricted.

PCR amplification relied on 60 Vbeta primers (plus 13 Jbeta primers). Method: immunoSEQ multiplex PCR; TCRdb's copy keeps in-frame clones and lacks some. The profile covers some 140,000 clones, with approximately 77% appearing a single time and around 1.3% taken by the ten largest. Trimming took 7 bases from V and 6 from J; bases not matched to a gene: 4. The CDR3 runs 12 residues. Germline CDR1 MNHEY, CDR2 SVGAGI. Turning to this clone: Its antigen is not identified.

Sequencing was done on a sample of PBMCs. This rearrangement joins TRBV6-5 to TRBJ2-7; the match to TRBD1 covers 9 bases. The TCR sequence derives from a woman aged 40 to 50 in good health and CMV-seronegative. The CDR3 coding sequence is TGTGCCAGCACAAACAGGGGGCGCGAGCAGTACTTC. It specifies CASTNRGREQYF.